This T cell receptor beta chain stems from a study of blood T cell repertoires in COVID-19. Study-level background: Whether acute or convalescent, the COVID-19 samples came from the United States, Italy and Spain. From T cells, B-cell-depleted T cells, or PBMCs came the material, which was cDNA or gDNA.

Authors' analysis steps: Amplification of reference gene primers provided the estimated nucleated cell counts. The table came from immunoSEQ multiplex PCR; TCRdb's copy has only in-frame clones and leaves some out. V and J calls and clone size are copied from that table; D and trimming were computed from the DNA. The sample lists 150,000 to 200,000 clones, 86% occurring once. This CDR3 has 15 amino acids. CDR1 and CDR2 (germline): LNHDA, SQIVND (reference sequence). The V segment lost 4 bases and the J segment 8 bases; nucleotides outside the gene matches: 10. This clone was recorded only once. The clonotype was recovered from a woman of 80 years or more in a cohort sampled during active or convalescent COVID-19. The sample comprised peripheral blood. V is TRBV19 and J is TRBJ1-2, with 10 bases aligning to TRBD1. CDR3 protein: CASSSRQGAFLGYTF. CDR3 bases: TGTGCCAGTAGTAGCCGACAGGGGGCTTTCCTAGGCTACACCTTC. Full variable domain (missing parts from reference TRBV19 and TRBJ1-2): DGGITQSPKYLFRKEGQNVTLSCEQNLNHDAMYWYRQDPGQGLRLIYYSQIVNDFQKGDIAEGYSVSREKKESFPLTVTSAQKNPTAFYLCASSSRQGAFLGYTFGSGTRLTVV.